The T cell receptor beta chain described here comes from a study of radiation and T cells in renal cell carcinoma. Clones were read by immunoSEQ multiplex PCR, and TCRdb kept only the in-frame ones, dropping some. In the table there are about 76,000 clones, about 89% of which are singletons. V lost 7 bases to trimming and J lost 0 bases, with 19 bases between them. Germline loops: CDR1 SNHLY, CDR2 FYNNEI. The CDR3 extends over 17 amino acids. The time point here: blood 4 weeks post-SBRT, at nephrectomy. Treatment of the sample: 15 Gy SBRT to primary tumor, nephrectomy 4 weeks later. The chain uses TRBV2 and TRBJ1-5, with D possibly being TRBD1 (6 bases). Source: blood, taken from a patient whose treatment included radiotherapy and nephrectomy. This receptor was obtained from a woman aged 65 to 85 with renal cell carcinoma. CDR3 amino acids: CASKELDSRYSNQPQHF. The DNA of the CDR3 is TGTGCCAGCAAGGAGTTGGACAGTCGATATAGCAATCAGCCCCAGCATTTT.